This T cell receptor (beta chain) was captured in a study of OX40 agonist ivuxolimab in advanced cancers. Study-level points and caveats: CD4+ and CD8+ blood T cells expanded clonally by week 6 at 0.1 to 3.0 mg/kg.

The CDR3 is made up of 14 amino acids. Trimming cost V 6 bases and J 3 bases; bases outside gene matches: 2. The germline V gene has CDR1 MNHEY and CDR2 SVGAGI. This clone was detected a few times. Its antigen remains unknown. TCRdb's copy holds only in-frame clones and misses some; the assay was immunoSEQ multiplex PCR. The table includes over 90,000 clones, nearly 90% detected once. The chain joins TRBV6-5 to TRBJ2-2, with 9 bases identical to TRBD1. The material sequenced was CD4+ or CD8+ T cells sorted from blood, taken in a trial of the OX40 agonist ivuxolimab. This clonotype was sampled from an adult with an advanced solid tumor such as melanoma, head and neck, liver or kidney cancer. CDR3: CASRGQGDTGELFF. DNA for the CDR3: TGTGCCAGCAGGGGACAGGGTGACACCGGGGAGCTGTTTTTT.